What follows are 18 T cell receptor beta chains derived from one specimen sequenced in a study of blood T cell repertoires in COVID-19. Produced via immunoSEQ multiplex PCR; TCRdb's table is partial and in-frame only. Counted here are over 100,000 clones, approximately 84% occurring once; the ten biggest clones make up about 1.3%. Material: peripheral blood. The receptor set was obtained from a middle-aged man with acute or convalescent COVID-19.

CDR3 nucleotides: TGTGCCAGCAGCTTAGGGCTTGTCACAGATACGCAGTATTTT. As protein: CASSLGLVTDTQYF. J is TRBJ2-3 and V is TRBV7-2; D is unresolved. The germline CDR1 and CDR2 sequences are SGHTA and FQGNSA. This CDR3 contains 14 residues. Trimming removed 1 base from V and 2 bases from J, with 7 bases in between. Together with reference TRBV7-2 and TRBJ2-3, the CDR3 gives the full variable domain: GAGVSQSPSNKVTEKGKDVELRCDPISGHTALYWYRQSLGQGLEFLIYFQGNSAPDKSGLPSDRFSAERTGGSVSTLTIQRTQQEDSAVYLCASSLGLVTDTQYFGPGTRLTVL.

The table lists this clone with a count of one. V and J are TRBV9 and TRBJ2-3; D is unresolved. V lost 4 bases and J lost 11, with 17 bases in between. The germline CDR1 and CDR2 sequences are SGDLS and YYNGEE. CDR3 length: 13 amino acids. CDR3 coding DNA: TGTGCCAGCAGCCCAACCTCCCTGGCCAAGCAGTATTTT. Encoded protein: CASSPTSLAKQYF.

The CDR3 DNA is TGTGCCAGCAGTCCCCTGAGGACAGGGGGCATGAACACCGGGGAGCTGTTTTTT. It codes for CASSPLRTGGMNTGELFF. The chain employs TRBV27 and TRBJ2-2, with 11 positions matching TRBD1. The germline gives CDR1 MNHEY, CDR2 SMNVEV (reference sequence). This CDR3 is built from 18 residues. V shed 5 bases, J shed 1 base, and the junction held 9 bases outside the gene matches.

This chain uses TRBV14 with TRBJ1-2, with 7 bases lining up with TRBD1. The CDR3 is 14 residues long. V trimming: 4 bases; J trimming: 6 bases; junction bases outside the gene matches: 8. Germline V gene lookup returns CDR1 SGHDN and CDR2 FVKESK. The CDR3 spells CASSLYRGLHGYTF. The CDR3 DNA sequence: TGTGCCAGCAGCCTTTACAGGGGACTGCATGGCTACACCTTC. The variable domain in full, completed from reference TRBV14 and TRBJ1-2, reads EAGVTQFPSHSVIEKGQTVTLRCDPISGHDNLYWYRRVMGKEIKFLLHFVKESKQDESGMPNNRFLAERTGGTYSTLKVQPAELEDSGVYFCASSLYRGLHGYTFGSGTRLTVV.

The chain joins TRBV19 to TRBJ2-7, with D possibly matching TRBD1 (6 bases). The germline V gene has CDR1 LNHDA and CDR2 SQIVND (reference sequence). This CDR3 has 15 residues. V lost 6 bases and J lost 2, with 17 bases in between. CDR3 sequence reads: CASSPTRDTTYEQYF. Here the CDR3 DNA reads TGTGCCAGTAGCCCCACCCGGGACACGACCTACGAGCAGTACTTC.

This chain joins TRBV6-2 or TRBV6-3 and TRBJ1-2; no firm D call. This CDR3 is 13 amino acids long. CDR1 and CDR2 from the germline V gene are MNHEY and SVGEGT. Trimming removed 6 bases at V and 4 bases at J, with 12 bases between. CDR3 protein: CASSLDIGYGYTF. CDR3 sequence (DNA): TGTGCCAGCAGCCTCGACATAGGCTATGGCTACACCTTC.

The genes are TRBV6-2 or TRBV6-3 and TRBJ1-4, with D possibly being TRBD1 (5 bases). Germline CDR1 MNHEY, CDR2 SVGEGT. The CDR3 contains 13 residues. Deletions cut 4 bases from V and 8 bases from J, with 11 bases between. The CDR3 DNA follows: TGTGCCAGCAGTTCGGGACTGATGGAAAAACTGTTTTTT. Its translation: CASSSGLMEKLFF.

The CDR3 sequence is CASSAQDPRQGSPLHF. CDR3 DNA sequence: TGCGCCAGCAGCGCACAAGATCCTCGCCAGGGGTCACCCCTCCACTTT. The chain is built from TRBV4-3 and TRBJ1-6; possible D gene TRBD1, 6 bases. Trimming pared 5 bases from V and 10 bases from J, leaving 21 bases between. Germline-derived CDR1 and CDR2 are LGHNA and YSLEER. The CDR3 runs to 16 residues.

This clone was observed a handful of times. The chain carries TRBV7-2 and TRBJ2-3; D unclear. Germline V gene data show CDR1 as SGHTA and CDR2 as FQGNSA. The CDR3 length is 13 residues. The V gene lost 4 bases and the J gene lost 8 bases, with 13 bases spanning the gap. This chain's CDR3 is CASSSTPTGTQYF. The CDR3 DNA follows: TGTGCCAGCAGCTCCACACCGACGGGTACGCAGTATTTT.

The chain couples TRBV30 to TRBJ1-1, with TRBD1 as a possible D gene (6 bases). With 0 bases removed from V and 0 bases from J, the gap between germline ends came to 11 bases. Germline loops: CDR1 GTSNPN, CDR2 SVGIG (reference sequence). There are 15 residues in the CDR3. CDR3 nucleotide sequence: TGTGCCTGGAGTGTACAGGGTGGGATGAACACTGAAGCTTTCTTT. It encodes CAWSVQGGMNTEAFF.

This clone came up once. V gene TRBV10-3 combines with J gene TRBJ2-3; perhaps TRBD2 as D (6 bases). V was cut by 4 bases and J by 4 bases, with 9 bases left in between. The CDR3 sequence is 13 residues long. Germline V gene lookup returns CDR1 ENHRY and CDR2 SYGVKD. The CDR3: CAISAGTPDTQYF. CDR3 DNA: TGTGCCATCAGTGCCGGGACTCCAGATACGCAGTATTTT.

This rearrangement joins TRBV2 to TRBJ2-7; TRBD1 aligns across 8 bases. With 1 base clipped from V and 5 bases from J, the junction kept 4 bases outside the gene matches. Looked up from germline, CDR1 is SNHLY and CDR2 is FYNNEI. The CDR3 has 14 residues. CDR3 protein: CASSEETGVDEQYF. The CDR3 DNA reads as TGTGCCAGCAGTGAAGAGACAGGGGTGGACGAGCAGTACTTC. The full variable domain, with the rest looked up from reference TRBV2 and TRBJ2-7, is EPEVTQTPSHQVTQMGQEVILRCVPISNHLYFYWYRQILGQKVEFLVSFYNNEISEKSEIFDDQFSVERPDGSNFTLKIRSTKLEDSAMYFCASSEETGVDEQYFGPGTRLTVT.

CDR3 sequence (DNA): TGTGCCAGCAGCGTAGTCGGGAAACACAATGAGCAGTTCTTC. Residues: CASSVVGKHNEQFF. The V call is TRBV9, the J call TRBJ2-1; the D gene is possibly TRBD2 (5 bases). Trimming left V 0 bases short and J 5 bases short, with 9 bases between. This CDR3 is built from 14 residues. The germline V gene encodes CDR1 SGDLS and CDR2 YYNGEE.

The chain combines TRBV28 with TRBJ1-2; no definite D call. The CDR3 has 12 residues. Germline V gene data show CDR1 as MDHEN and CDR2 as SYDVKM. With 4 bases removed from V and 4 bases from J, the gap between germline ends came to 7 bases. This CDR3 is CASSSSRYGYTF. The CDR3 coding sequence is TGTGCCAGCAGTTCCTCCCGCTATGGCTACACCTTC.

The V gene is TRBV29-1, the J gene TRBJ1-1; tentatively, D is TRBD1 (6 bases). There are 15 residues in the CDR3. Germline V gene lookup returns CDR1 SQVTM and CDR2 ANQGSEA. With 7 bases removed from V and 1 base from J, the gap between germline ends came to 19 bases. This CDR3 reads CSAEGPGGRNTEAFF. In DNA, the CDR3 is TGCAGCGCCGAAGGGCCTGGGGGCCGGAACACTGAAGCTTTCTTT.

The CDR3 coding sequence is TGTGCCAGCAGCTTAGATCGTTACGGGCGGGAGATCTACGAGCAGTACTTC. This translates into CASSLDRYGREIYEQYF. V and J are TRBV7-9 and TRBJ2-7; 7 bases match TRBD2. The CDR3 totals 17 residues. From germline, CDR1 is SEHNR and CDR2 FQNEAQ (reference sequence). The trim removed 1 base at V and 3 bases at J, leaving 12 bases unmatched.

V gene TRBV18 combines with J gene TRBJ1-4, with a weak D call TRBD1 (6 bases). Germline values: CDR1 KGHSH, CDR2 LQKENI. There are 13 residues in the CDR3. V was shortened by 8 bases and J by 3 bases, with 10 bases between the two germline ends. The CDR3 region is CASTDRSNEKLFF. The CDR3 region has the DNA TGTGCCAGCACCGACAGGTCTAATGAAAAACTGTTTTTT.

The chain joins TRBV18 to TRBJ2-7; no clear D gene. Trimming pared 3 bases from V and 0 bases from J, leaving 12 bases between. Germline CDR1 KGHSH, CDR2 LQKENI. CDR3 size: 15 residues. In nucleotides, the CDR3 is TGTGCCAGCTCACCTGACACGAGCAGCTCCTACGAGCAGTACTTC. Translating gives CASSPDTSSSYEQYF.